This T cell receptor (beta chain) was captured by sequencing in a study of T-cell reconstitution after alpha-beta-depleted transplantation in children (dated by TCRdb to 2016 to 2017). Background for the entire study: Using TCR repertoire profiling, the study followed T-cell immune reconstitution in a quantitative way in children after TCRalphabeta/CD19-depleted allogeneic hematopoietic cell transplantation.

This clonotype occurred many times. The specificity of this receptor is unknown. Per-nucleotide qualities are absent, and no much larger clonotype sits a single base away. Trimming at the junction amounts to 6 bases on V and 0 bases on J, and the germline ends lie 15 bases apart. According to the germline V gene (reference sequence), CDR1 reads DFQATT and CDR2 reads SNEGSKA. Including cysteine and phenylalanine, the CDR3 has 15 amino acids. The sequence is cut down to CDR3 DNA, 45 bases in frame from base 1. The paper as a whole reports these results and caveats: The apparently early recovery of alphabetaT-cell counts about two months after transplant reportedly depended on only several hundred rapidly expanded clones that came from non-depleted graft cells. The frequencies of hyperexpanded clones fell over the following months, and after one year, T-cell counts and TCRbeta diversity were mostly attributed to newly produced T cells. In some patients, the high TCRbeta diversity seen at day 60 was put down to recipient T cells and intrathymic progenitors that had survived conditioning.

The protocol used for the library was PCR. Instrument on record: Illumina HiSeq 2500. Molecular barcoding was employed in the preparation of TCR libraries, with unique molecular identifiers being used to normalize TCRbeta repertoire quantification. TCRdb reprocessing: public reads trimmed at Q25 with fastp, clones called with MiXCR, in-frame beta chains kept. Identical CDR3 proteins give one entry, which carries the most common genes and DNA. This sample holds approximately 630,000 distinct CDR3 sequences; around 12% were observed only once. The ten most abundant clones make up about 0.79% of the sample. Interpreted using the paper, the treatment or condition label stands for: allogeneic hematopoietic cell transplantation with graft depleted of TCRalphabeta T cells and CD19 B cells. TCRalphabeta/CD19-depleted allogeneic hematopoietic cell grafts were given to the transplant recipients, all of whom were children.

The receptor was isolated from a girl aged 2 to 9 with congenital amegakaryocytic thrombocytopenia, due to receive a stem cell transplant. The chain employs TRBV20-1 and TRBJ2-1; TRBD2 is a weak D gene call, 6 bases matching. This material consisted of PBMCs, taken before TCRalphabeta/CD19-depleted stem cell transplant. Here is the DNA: TGCAGTGCCCATGGGGGGTCTCACTCCTACAATGAGCAGTTCTTC. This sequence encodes CSAHGGSHSYNEQFF.